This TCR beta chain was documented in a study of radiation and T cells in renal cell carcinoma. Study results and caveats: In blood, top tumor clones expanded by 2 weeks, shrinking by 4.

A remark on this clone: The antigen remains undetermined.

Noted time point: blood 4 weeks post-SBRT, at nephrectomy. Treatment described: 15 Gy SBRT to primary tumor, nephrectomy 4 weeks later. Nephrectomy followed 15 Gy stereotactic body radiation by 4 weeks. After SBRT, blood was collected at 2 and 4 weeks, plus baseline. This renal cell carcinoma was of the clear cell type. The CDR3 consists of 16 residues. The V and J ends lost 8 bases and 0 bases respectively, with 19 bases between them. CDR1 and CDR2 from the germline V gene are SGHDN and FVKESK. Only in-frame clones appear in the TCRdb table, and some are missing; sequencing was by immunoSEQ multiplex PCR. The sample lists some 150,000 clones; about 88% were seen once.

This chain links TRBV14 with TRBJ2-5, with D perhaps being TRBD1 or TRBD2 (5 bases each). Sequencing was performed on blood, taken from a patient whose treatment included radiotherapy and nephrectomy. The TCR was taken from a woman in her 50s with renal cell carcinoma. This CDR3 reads CASSPGLIAYQETQYF. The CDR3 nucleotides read TGTGCCAGCTCCCCGGGGCTCATCGCGTACCAAGAGACCCAGTACTTC.